This T cell receptor (beta chain) was sequenced during a study of T cell changes during pregnancy in multiple sclerosis. Measured with immunoSEQ multiplex PCR; TCRdb has only the in-frame clones, and not every one. The table lists more than 55,000 clones, 90% to 95% of them singletons. The CDR3 is 15 amino acids. Germline values: CDR1 SGDLS, CDR2 YYNGEE. V lost 2 bases to trimming and J lost 7 bases; unmatched junction nucleotides: 7. The clonotype was recovered from a female donor in good health, enrolled as a control in a pregnancy study. V gene TRBV9 combines with J gene TRBJ2-3; TRBD1 aligns across 10 bases. The specimen was peripheral blood, collected in the third trimester of pregnancy. CDR3 amino acids: CASSVTGGAYYTQYF. The CDR3 nucleotides are TGTGCCAGCAGCGTGACAGGGGGCGCCTATTATACGCAGTATTTT. Together with reference TRBV9 and TRBJ2-3, the CDR3 gives the full variable domain: DSGVTQTPKHLITATGQRVTLRCSPRSGDLSVYWYQQSLDQGLQFLIQYYNGEERAKGNILERFSAQQFPDLHSELNLSSLELGDSALYFCASSVTGGAYYTQYFGPGTRLTVL.